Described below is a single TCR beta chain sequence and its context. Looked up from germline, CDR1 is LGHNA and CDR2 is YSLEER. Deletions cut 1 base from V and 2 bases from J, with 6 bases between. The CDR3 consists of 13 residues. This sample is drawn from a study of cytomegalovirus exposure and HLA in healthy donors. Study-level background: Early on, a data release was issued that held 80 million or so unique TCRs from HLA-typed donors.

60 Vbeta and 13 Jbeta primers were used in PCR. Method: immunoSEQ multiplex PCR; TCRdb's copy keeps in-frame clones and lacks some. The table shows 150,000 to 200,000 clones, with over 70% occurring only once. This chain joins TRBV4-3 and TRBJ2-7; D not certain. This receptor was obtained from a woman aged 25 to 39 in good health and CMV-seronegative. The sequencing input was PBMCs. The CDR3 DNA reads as TGCGCCAGCAGCCAAGGGCCAGCCTACGAGCAGTACTTC. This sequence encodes CASSQGPAYEQYF.